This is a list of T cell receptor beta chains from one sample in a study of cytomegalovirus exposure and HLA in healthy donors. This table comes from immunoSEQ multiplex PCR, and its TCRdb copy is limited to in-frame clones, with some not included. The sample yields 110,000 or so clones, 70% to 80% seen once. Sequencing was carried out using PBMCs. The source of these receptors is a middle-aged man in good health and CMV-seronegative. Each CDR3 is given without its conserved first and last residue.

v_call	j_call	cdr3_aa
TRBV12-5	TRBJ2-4	ASADEGSLLAKNIQY
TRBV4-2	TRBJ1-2	ASSQEQGGGYT
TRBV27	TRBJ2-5	ASSLGYLGTQY
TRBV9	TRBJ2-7	ASSVVQEAYEQY
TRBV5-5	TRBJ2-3	ASSLAGTDTQY
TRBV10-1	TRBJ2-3	ASSESKSLAWSTDTQY
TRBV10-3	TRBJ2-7	AISDSGPRGQPSYEQY
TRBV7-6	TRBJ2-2	ASNQLGPTGELF
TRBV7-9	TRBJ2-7	ASSAGQRDSYEQY
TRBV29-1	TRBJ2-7	SVEGDGTYEQY
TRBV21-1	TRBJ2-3	ASSKARSTDRSSCTDTQY
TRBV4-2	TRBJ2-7	ASSQEWTGVYEQY
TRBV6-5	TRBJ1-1	ASEDASLNTEAF
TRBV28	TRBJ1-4	ASRQASEKLF
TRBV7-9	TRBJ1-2	ASSSPARGLNGYT
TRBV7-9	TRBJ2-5	ASSPSGGETQY
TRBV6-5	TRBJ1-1	ASSPTANTEAF
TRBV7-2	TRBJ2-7	ASSPEAGRSSYEQY
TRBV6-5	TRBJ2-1	ASRNRGPYNEQF
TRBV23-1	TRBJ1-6	ASSQSQGYNSPLH
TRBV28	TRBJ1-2	ASLKHANYGYT
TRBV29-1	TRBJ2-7	SVEGGAGDSTYEQY
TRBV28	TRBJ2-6	ASSTTGTGANVLT
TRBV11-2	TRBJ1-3	ASSLLTRRSGNTIY
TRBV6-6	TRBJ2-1	ASIDWGDEQF
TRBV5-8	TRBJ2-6	ASSLPGGSWSSGANVLT
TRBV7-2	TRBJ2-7	ASRLEGTGLVYEQY
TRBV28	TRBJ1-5	ASNKGAVQPQH
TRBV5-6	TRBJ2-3	ASSLVGVQGAYTQY
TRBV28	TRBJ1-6	ASSSGGPNNSPLH
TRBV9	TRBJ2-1	ASSVDQAVYNEQF
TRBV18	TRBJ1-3	ASSPQGASGNTIY
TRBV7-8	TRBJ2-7	ASSFNRVETYEQY
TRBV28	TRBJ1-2	ASSFLGQEVYGYT
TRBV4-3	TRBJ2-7	ASSLGGAGSYEQY
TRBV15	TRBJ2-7	ATSSFGQGLDEQY
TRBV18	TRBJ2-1	ASSQGAGGYNEQF
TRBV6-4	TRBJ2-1	ASSEYGQGAKNEQF
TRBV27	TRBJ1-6	ASRYSGVSPLH
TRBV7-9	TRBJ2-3	ASGLTDTQY
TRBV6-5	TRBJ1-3	ASSYSIQGPGNTIY
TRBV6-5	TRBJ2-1	ASSPGTSGAQF
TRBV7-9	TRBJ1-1	ASSMGGNTEAF
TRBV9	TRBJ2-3	ASSLLDRADTQY
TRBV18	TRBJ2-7	ASSPLGLAYEQY
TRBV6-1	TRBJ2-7	ASREVEGFYEQY
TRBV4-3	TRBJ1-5	ASSQDRGGRGQPQH
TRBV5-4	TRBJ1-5	ASSLGSSNQPQH
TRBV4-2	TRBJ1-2	ASSQELEGSGYT
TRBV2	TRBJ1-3	ASSEARISGNTIY
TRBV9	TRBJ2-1	ASSVGGLAAYNEQF
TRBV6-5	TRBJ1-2	ASREGGRNYGYT
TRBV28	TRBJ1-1	ASSSADRGNTEAF
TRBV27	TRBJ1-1	ASREGRLNTEAF